This T cell receptor beta chain was profiled in a study of identical twins. The study, taken as a whole, reports: The same donors were not followed; conclusions instead depended on cross-sectional statistical analysis. Potential partial confounding of zero-insertion analyses by invariant MAIT and iNKT cells was noted.

From the 5' RACE reads, TCRdb called clonotypes with MiXCR, one entry per CDR3 protein. In the table there are about 890,000 distinct CDR3 sequences, roughly an eighth of which are singletons. Of note for this clonotype: Its antigen is unknown.

CDR1 and CDR2 (germline): LGHDT, YNNKEL (reference sequence). Trimming took off 1 base at V and 7 bases at J, with 8 bases between the two ends. The length of the CDR3 is 13 residues. These same records also appear under a second study, on yellow fever vaccine responses in identical twins.

V and J are TRBV3-1 and TRBJ2-1; D is undetermined. Material: PBMCs. This sequence originates from a woman aged 18-29 years in good health. CDR3 region: CASSQGWTNEQFF. CDR3 DNA sequence: TGTGCCAGCAGCCAAGGATGGACGAATGAGCAGTTCTTC.